This T cell receptor (beta chain) was retrieved from a study of cytomegalovirus exposure and HLA in healthy donors. In the case of this clone: Its antigen is still unknown.

Points from the study as a whole: Sequencing artifact likely explains a cluster of highly shared sequence variants. A later analysis linked a missense variant in DCLRE1C to the trimming of TCR beta V and J genes.

The PCR used 60 Vbeta and 13 Jbeta primers. In the original workflow: A later analysis counted approximately 88 million unique TCR beta chains, 10 million to 12 million shared. Only in-frame clones appear in the TCRdb table, and some are missing; sequencing was by immunoSEQ multiplex PCR. Clone size and V and J calls were adopted from that table, with D and trimming inferred from the DNA. The sample carries around 180,000 clones, about 80% recorded once. The CDR3 contains 15 residues. With 0 bases removed from V and 4 bases from J, the gap between germline ends came to 10 bases. Per the germline V gene, CDR1 is SGHRS and CDR2 is YFSETQ.

Sequenced sample: PBMCs. The TCR comes from a woman aged 40 to 49 in good health and CMV-seronegative. The chain couples TRBV5-1 to TRBJ1-4; D unresolved. CDR3 amino acids: CASSLGGMNNEKLFF. The CDR3 nucleotides read TGCGCCAGCAGCTTGGGCGGGATGAATAATGAAAAACTGTTTTTT.